Listed here is a single TCR beta chain. Its target is unknown. This record comes from a study of immune characteristics of hereditary and idiopathic chronic pancreatitis. The protocol was immunoSEQ multiplex PCR, while the TCRdb copy is restricted to in-frame clones and leaves out a portion. This table holds about 13,000 clones, more than 60% found once. Study-level points and caveats: Chronic pancreatitis severity scores rose with numbers of productive TCR rearrangements.

The V gene's germline CDR1 is MNHNS and CDR2 SASEGT. Trimming removed 0 bases at V and 3 bases at J, with 7 bases between. This CDR3 is 14 amino acids long. The pancreas tissue came from patients undergoing total pancreatectomy with islet autotransplantation. Included chronic pancreatitis patients had no known history of diabetes. The origin of this receptor is a human donor with chronic pancreatitis. This rearrangement joins TRBV6-1 to TRBJ2-3; perhaps TRBD1 as D (5 bases). The sample comprised pancreas tissue with hereditary chronic pancreatitis. The CDR3 spells CASSEAPGTDTQYF. In DNA form, the CDR3 reads TGTGCCAGCAGTGAAGCGCCAGGGACAGATACGCAGTATTTT.